A selection of T cell receptor beta chains follows, all from one sample in a study of spatial heterogeneity in lung cancer. Via MiXCR, TCRdb re-called the 5' RACE reads, giving one row per CDR3 protein. The table includes tens of thousands of distinct CDR3 sequences, 6.3% detected once. Sequencing used PBMCs, obtained at surgery. These receptors were collected from a female donor with early-stage non-small cell lung cancer. CDR3s include the opening cysteine and the closing phenylalanine or tryptophan. A D gene is named only where the DNA matches it firmly. The listing skips clone size in some rows; elsewhere it reads once, few, many or a size class.

V gene	clone size	D gene	J gene	CDR3 DNA	CDR3 protein
TRBV7-9	many	-	TRBJ1-1	TGTGCCAGCAGCTTGGGTCGAAGCGACACTGAAGCTTTCTTT	CASSLGRSDTEAFF
TRBV18	many	-	TRBJ2-1	TGTGCCAGCTCACCAGGAGGGAGTGAGCAGTTCTTC	CASSPGGSEQFF
TRBV7-2	-	-	TRBJ1-4	TGTGCCAGCAGCTTTCAGGGGTTGGATGGAAAACTGTTTTTT	CASSFQGLDGKLFF
TRBV20-1	few	TRBD2	TRBJ2-2	TGCAGTGCTAGAAACATAGCGGGAGACGGCACCGGGGAGCTGTTTTTT	CSARNIAGDGTGELFF
TRBV2	many	TRBD1	TRBJ2-2	TGTGCCGGAAATGACAGGGTTGTCACCGGGGAGCTGTTTTTT	CAGNDRVVTGELFF
TRBV2	many	TRBD2	TRBJ2-7	TGTGCCAGCAAGAAGTTAGCGGGAGTCCCTAACATTTACGAGCAGTACTTC	CASKKLAGVPNIYEQYF
TRBV2	many	TRBD1	TRBJ1-1	TGTGCCACCCAATCGGAAGCCGGGACAGGGGTCGGGACTGAAGCTTTCTTT	CATQSEAGTGVGTEAFF
TRBV5-1	many	-	TRBJ1-1	TGCGCCAGCAGCTTGGAACAGCCGCGTAGGACTGAAGCTTTCTTT	CASSLEQPRRTEAFF
TRBV7-9	-	-	TRBJ2-1	TGTGCCAGCAGCTTAAGGTACGGGAAGAGCTCCTACAATGAGCAGTTCTTC	CASSLRYGKSSYNEQFF
TRBV7-8	few	TRBD1	TRBJ1-1	TGTGCCAGCAACCCACACAACGACAGGGTTAACACTGAAGCTTTCTTT	CASNPHNDRVNTEAFF
TRBV11-3	many	-	TRBJ2-1	TGTGCCAGCAGCTCCTTACGTACGAGCTATGAGCAGTTCTTC	CASSSLRTSYEQFF
TRBV29-1	medium-sized	TRBD2	TRBJ2-3	TGCAGCGTTATGGGAGGGGCTGGGGGTCGCACAGATACGCAGTATTTT	CSVMGGAGGRTDTQYF
TRBV3-1	-	-	TRBJ1-2	TGTGCCAGCAGCCAAGGCAGCATCTATGGCTACACCTTC	CASSQGSIYGYTF
TRBV6-1	many	-	TRBJ2-6	TGTGCCAGCAGTGAACCTCCTGGGGCCAACGTCCTGACTTTC	CASSEPPGANVLTF
TRBV27	many	-	TRBJ2-3	TGTGCCAGCAGTCCGCGGGCTTTAGCCGGCACAGATACGCAGTATTTT	CASSPRALAGTDTQYF
TRBV6-7	many	-	TRBJ1-2	TGTGCCAGCAGTCCCTGGGGGATAGCTAACTATGGCTACACCTTC	CASSPWGIANYGYTF